The 7 T cell receptor beta chains listed next were all sequenced from one sample in a study of cytomegalovirus exposure and HLA in healthy donors. PCR used 60 Vbeta primers and 13 Jbeta primers. The data were produced by immunoSEQ multiplex PCR, yet TCRdb's version contains in-frame clones alone and is incomplete. This repertoire shows some 120,000 clones, roughly 85% found once; its top ten account for approximately 23%. The sequencing input was PBMCs. These receptors came from a man between 25 and 39 years old in good health and CMV-seropositive.

This clone was picked up a small number of times. V is TRBV5-1 and J is TRBJ2-5, with D perhaps TRBD1 (6 bases). With 3 bases removed from V and 1 base from J, the gap between germline ends came to 7 bases. Germline CDR1 reads SGHRS; CDR2 reads YFSETQ. The CDR3 covers 13 residues. CDR3 DNA: TGCGCCAGCAGCTGGACAGTCCAAGAGACCCAGTACTTC. Its protein is CASSWTVQETQYF. Full variable domain (remainder filled in from reference TRBV5-1 and TRBJ2-5): KAGVTQTPRYLIKTRGQQVTLSCSPISGHRSVSWYQQTPGQGLQFLFEYFSETQRNKGNFPGRFSGRQFSNSRSEMNVSTLELGDSALYLCASSWTVQETQYFGPGTRLLVL.

The chain combines TRBV5-1 with TRBJ1-1; D is perhaps TRBD1 (6 bases). The length of the CDR3 is 14 residues. Trimming pared 3 bases from V and 0 bases from J, leaving 9 bases between. Germline V CDR1 and CDR2: SGHRS, YFSETQ. The CDR3 bases are TGCGCCAGCAGCTGGACAGTTATGAACACTGAAGCTTTCTTT. Its translation is CASSWTVMNTEAFF.

This chain links TRBV27 with TRBJ1-6, with 9 bases aligning to TRBD1. Trimming removed 2 bases from V and 5 bases from J; junction bases left unmatched: 13. There are 19 residues in the CDR3. The germline CDR1 and CDR2 sequences are MNHEY and SMNVEV (reference sequence). Here the CDR3 reads CASSLRRPQGALDNSPLHF. As DNA, the CDR3 is TGTGCCAGCAGTTTACGGAGACCACAGGGGGCGCTGGATAATTCACCCCTCCACTTT.

J is TRBJ2-5 and V is TRBV10-1; 8 bases agree with TRBD1. This CDR3 spans 15 amino acids. V shed 0 bases, J shed 5 bases, and the junction held 5 bases outside the gene matches. Germline V lookup: CDR1 WNHNN, CDR2 SYGVQD (reference sequence). CDR3 coding DNA: TGCGCCAGCAGTGAGTCGGACAGGGCAGGGGAGACCCAGTACTTC. This encodes CASSESDRAGETQYF.

V usage is TRBV6-1 and J usage is TRBJ2-4; D uncertain. Trimming shortened V by 4 bases and J by 1 base, and 11 bases separated the two germline ends. This CDR3 has 15 amino acids. Germline V gene data show CDR1 as MNHNS and CDR2 as SASEGT. The CDR3 protein is CASSGGYAAKNIQYF. CDR3 DNA: TGTGCCAGCAGTGGCGGCTATGCCGCCAAAAACATTCAGTACTTC.

This chain links TRBV13 with TRBJ1-4, with D possibly matching TRBD1 (5 bases). The CDR3 has 12 amino acids. Trimming removed 7 bases from V and 7 bases from J, with 10 bases in between. CDR1 is PRHDT and CDR2 is FYEKMQ in the germline V gene (reference sequence). The CDR3 region is CASKGGAEKLFF. CDR3 sequence (DNA): TGTGCCAGCAAGGGAGGGGCTGAAAAACTGTTTTTT. Variable domain in full (rest from reference TRBV13 and TRBJ1-4): AAGVIQSPRHLIKEKRETATLKCYPIPRHDTVYWYQQGPGQDPQFLISFYEKMQSDKGSIPDRFSAQQFSDYHSELNMSSLELGDSALYFCASKGGAEKLFFGSGTQLSVL.

This chain connects TRBV13 to TRBJ2-5; 8 bases align to TRBD2. CDR3 length: 15 amino acids. J gave up 2 bases and V 2 bases, and 4 bases lay outside the gene matches. The germline V gene encodes CDR1 PRHDT and CDR2 FYEKMQ (reference sequence). DNA of the CDR3: TGTGCCAGCAGCTTAATGGGCGGGGGGCAAGAGACCCAGTACTTC. Protein product: CASSLMGGGQETQYF.